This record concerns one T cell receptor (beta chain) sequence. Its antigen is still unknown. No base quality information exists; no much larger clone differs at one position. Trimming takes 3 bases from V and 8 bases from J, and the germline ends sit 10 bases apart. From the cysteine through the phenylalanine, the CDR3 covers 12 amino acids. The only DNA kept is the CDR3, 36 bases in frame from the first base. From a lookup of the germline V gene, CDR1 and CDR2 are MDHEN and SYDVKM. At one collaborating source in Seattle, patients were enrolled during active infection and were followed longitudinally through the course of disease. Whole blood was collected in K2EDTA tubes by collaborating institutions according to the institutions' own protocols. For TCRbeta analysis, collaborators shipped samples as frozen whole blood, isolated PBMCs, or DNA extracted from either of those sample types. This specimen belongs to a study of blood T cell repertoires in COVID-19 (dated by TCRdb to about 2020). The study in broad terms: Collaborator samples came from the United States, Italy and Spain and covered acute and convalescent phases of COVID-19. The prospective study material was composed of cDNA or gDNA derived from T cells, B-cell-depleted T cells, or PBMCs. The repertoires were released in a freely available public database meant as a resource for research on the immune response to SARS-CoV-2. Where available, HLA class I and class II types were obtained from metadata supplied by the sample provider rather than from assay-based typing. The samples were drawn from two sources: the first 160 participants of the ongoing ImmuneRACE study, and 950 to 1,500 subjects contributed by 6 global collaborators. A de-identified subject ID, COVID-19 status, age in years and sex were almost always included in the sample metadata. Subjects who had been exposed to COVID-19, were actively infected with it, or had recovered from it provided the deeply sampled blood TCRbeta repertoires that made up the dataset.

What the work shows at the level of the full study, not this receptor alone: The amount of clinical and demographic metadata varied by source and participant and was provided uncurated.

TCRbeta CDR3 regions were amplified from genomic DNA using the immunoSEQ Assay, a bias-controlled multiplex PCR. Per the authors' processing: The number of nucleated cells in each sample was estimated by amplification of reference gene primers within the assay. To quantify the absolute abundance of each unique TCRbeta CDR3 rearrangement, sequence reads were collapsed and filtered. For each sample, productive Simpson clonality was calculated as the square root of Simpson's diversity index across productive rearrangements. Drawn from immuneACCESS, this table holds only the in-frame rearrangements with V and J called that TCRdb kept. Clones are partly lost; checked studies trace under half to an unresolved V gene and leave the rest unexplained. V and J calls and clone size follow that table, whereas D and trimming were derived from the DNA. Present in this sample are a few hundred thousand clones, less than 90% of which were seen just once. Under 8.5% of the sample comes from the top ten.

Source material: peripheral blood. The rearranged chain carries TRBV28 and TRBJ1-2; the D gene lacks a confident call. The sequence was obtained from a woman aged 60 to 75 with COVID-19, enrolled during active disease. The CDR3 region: CASSFRLEGYTF. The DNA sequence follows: TGTGCCAGCAGTTTCCGCCTAGAGGGCTACACCTTC.